This T cell receptor beta chain originates from a study of blood T cells in healthy people across ages. Next came a second PCR, run for about 7 to 12 cycles, which used a sample-barcoded 5' primer along with a J-beta primer mix. MiXCR, run by TCRdb on the 5' RACE reads, gives a single entry per CDR3 protein. The sample yields roughly 1.4 million distinct CDR3 sequences, roughly 60% seen once. The CDR3 loop spans 17 amino acids. With V trimmed by 2 bases and J by 0 bases, 6 bases remained unmatched. Germline V gene data show CDR1 as SEHNR and CDR2 as FQNEAQ (reference sequence). Findings of the study overall: Roughly linear age-related decline in beta diversity appeared, significant by age 40. Long-lived donors had more naive CD4+ cells and higher diversity than aged donors. The percentage of naive T cells correlated strongly with TCR beta diversity. Estimates of diversity drawn from one million T cells were considered underestimates.

In this sample, this clonotype turned up a few times. Its cognate antigen is unknown. The sequenced sample was blood. The receptor was isolated from a man younger than 35 in good health. The chain recombines TRBV7-9 with TRBJ1-2, with 10 bases that match TRBD1. The CDR3 spells CASSLSDRGPANYGYTF. In DNA, the CDR3 is TGTGCCAGCAGCTTAAGCGACAGGGGGCCGGCTAACTATGGCTACACCTTC.